This T cell receptor (beta chain) was sequenced in a study of blood T cells in healthy people across ages. Study findings and constraints: TCR beta diversity tracked closely with naive T cell percentage.

Primers used in a second PCR of roughly 7 to 12 cycles were a sample-barcoded 5' primer and a J-beta primer mix. A single record per CDR3 protein comes from TCRdb applying MiXCR to the 5' RACE reads. Seen here are 550,000 to 800,000 distinct CDR3 sequences, approximately 29% observed once, and the top ten hold roughly 14%. Of note for this clonotype: Its antigen is not identified.

The sequence was obtained from a woman of 80 years or more in good health. Sequencing was performed on blood.

The CDR3 bases are TGCAGCGTTGGGTTCCTAGCGGGGGGAACCTACAATGAGCAGTTCTTC. Its translation is CSVGFLAGGTYNEQFF. The V and J genes are TRBV29-1 and TRBJ2-1, with TRBD2 matching over 11 bases. V was pared by 4 bases and J by 2 bases, with 7 bases of the junction left unmatched. Germline V lookup: CDR1 SQVTM, CDR2 ANQGSEA. This CDR3 has 16 residues.